In its sample, the clone carrying this TCR beta chain was seen many times. Its matching antigen is unknown. The template used for profiling TCR beta VDJ and CDR3 was genomic DNA. MiXCR was run by TCRdb on the reads, yielding one entry per CDR3 protein. Among under 200,000 distinct CDR3 sequences listed, 70% to 80% were seen once. This sample is part of a study of CD8+CD57+ T cells in acquired aplastic anemia. The wider study: An average of around 3.5 ug of DNA was obtained from sorted CD4+ and CD8+ cells. Study-wide results and caveats: Patients and controls turned out to have more than 25 CD8+ CDR3 sequences in common.

It was patients with CD8+CD57+ cell expansion by flow cytometry who were chosen for sequencing. This receptor was taken from a human donor with aplastic anemia. Sequencing was done on a sample of sorted CD4+, CD8+, or CD8+CD57+ T cells (not recorded which) from PBMCs.

CDR3 protein: CASSNYNEQFF. As DNA, the CDR3 is TGTGCCAGCAGCAATTACAATGAGCAGTTCTTC. The V call is TRBV14, the J call TRBJ2-1; D is uncertain. The CDR3 totals 11 residues. The germline V and J ends were trimmed by 5 bases and 4 bases, with 3 bases remaining between them. CDR1 and CDR2 from the germline V gene are SGHDN and FVKESK.